This record covers a single TCR beta chain. The sample is drawn from a study of blood T cell repertoires in COVID-19. Study-wide context: From T cells, B-cell-depleted T cells, or PBMCs came the material, which was cDNA or gDNA.

Original processing methods: Reference gene primer amplification yielded estimated nucleated cell counts. The assay was immunoSEQ multiplex PCR, and TCRdb's table has in-frame clones only and misses some. That table furnishes V, J and clone size, whereas the DNA furnished D and trimming. The sample has more than 250,000 clones; about 88% are singletons. The sequencing sample was made of peripheral blood. The source is a man in his late teens or twenties with active or convalescent COVID-19.

In nucleotides, the CDR3 is TGTGCCAGCAGCTTCGGACAGGGGAGGACCGGGGAGCTGTTTTTT. Amino acids: CASSFGQGRTGELFF. The rearrangement uses TRBV5-5 and TRBJ2-2; 9 bases align to TRBD1. Per the germline V gene, CDR1 is SGHKS and CDR2 is YYEKEE (reference sequence). J gave up 5 bases and V 2 bases, and 4 bases lay outside the gene matches. The CDR3 is made up of 15 amino acids. The variable domain in full, with the rest retrieved from reference TRBV5-5 and TRBJ2-2, is DAGVTQSPTHLIKTRGQQVTLRCSPISGHKSVSWYQQVLGQGPQFIFQYYEKEERGRGNFPDRFSARQFPNYSSELNVNALLLGDSALYLCASSFGQGRTGELFFGEGSRLTVL.